The clone carrying this T cell receptor beta chain was seen many times. The sample is drawn from a study of CD8 T cells in ankylosing spondylitis. Germline lookup yields CDR1 LNHDA and CDR2 SQIVND (reference sequence). Trimming cost V 5 bases and J 0 bases, with 14 bases left between them. The length of the CDR3 is 16 residues. TCRdb redid the calling of the 5' RACE reads with MiXCR, one entry per CDR3 protein. Among 85,000 to 100,000 distinct CDR3 sequences listed, roughly 8.3% were seen once. Sequenced sample: blood, either unsorted or a sorted T cell fraction (not recorded which). This receptor was obtained from a male donor with ankylosing spondylitis or in good health (not recorded which). This chain connects TRBV19 to TRBJ2-1; tentatively, D is TRBD1 (6 bases). The CDR3 reads CASSQTGHSSYNEQFF. In nucleotides, the CDR3 is TGTGCCAGTAGTCAAACGGGACATAGCTCCTACAATGAGCAGTTCTTC.